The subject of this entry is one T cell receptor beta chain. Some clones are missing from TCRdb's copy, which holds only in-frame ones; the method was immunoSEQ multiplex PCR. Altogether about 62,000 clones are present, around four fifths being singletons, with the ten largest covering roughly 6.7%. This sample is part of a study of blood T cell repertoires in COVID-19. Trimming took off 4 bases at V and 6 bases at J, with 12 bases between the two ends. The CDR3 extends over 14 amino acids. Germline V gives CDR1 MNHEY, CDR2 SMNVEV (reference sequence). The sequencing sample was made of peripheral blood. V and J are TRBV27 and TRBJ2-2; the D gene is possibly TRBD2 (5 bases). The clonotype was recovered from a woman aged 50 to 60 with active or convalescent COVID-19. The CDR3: CASSSRRSPGELFF. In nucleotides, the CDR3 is TGTGCCAGCAGTTCCCGGAGGAGTCCCGGGGAGCTGTTTTTT.